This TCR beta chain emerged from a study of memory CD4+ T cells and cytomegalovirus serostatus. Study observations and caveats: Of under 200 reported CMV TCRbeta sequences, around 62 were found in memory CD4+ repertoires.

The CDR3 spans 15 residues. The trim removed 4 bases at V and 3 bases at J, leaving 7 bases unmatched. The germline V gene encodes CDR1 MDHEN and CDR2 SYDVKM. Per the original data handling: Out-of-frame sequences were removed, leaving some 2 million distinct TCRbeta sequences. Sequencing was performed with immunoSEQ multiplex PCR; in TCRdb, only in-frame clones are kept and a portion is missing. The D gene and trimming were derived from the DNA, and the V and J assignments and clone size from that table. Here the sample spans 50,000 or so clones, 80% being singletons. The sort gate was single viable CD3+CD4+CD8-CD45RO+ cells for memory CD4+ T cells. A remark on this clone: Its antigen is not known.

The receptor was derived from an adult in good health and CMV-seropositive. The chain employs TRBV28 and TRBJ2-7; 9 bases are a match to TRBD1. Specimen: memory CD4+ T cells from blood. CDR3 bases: TGTGCCAGCAGTTCCCTGGGACAGGGAGGCTACGAGCAGTACTTC. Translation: CASSSLGQGGYEQYF.